This T cell receptor (beta chain) was identified in a study of blood T cell repertoires in COVID-19. Study at large: T cells, B-cell-depleted T cells, or PBMCs supplied cDNA or gDNA.

In this sample, this clone turned up once. The CDR3 covers 16 residues. CDR1 is LNHDA and CDR2 is SQIVND in the germline V gene (reference sequence). V shed 4 bases, J shed 9 bases, and the junction held 12 bases outside the gene matches. Measured with immunoSEQ multiplex PCR; TCRdb has only the in-frame clones, and not every one. The sample holds 270,000 or so clones; approximately 90% are singletons and the top ten take approximately 4%. Specimen: PBMCs or T cells enriched from blood (not recorded which). The source of this sequence is a woman aged 25 to 39 with acute COVID-19. The chain links TRBV19 to TRBJ1-5; 10 bases line up with TRBD1. For the CDR3, the DNA is TGTGCCAGTAGTACGAGACAGGGGGCCGTCCCGAGGCCCCAGCATTTT. Translated, it gives CASSTRQGAVPRPQHF.